Each of the 22 T cell receptor beta chains below was sequenced from the same sample in a study of blood T cell repertoires in COVID-19. Sequencing used immunoSEQ multiplex PCR; TCRdb keeps in-frame clones, though not all of them. This sample has around 110,000 clones; approximately 84% occur once, and the top ten carry about 8%. Sequences were obtained from peripheral blood. The receptor set was obtained from a man in his 70s with active or convalescent COVID-19.

This sequence joins TRBV29-1 and TRBJ2-7; a weak D match, TRBD2 (6 bases). This CDR3 contains 14 residues. CDR1 and CDR2 (germline): SQVTM, ANQGSEA. The V end was cut by 4 bases, the J end by 3 bases, with 16 bases between. The CDR3 here is CSVGVASVFYEQYF. Here the CDR3 DNA reads TGCAGCGTTGGGGTTGCTAGCGTGTTCTACGAGCAGTACTTC.

The chain joins TRBV6-5 to TRBJ1-4; 10 bases line up with TRBD1. V shed 7 bases and J 4 bases; nucleotides not matched to a gene: 3. The CDR3 is made up of 14 amino acids. Germline CDR1 is MNHEY and CDR2 is SVGAGI. The CDR3 loop is CASNRDRGNEKLFF. The CDR3 bases are TGTGCCAGCAACCGGGACAGGGGTAATGAAAAACTGTTTTTT.

This sequence joins TRBV5-6 and TRBJ2-5; D ambiguous. The CDR3 spans 11 residues. Trimming took off 0 bases at V and 5 bases at J, with 2 bases between the two ends. Germline values: CDR1 SGHDT, CDR2 YYEEEE. CDR3 sequence: CASSLAETQYF. As DNA, the CDR3 is TGTGCCAGCAGCTTGGCGGAGACCCAGTACTTC.

V is TRBV11-2 and J is TRBJ1-4; D is perhaps TRBD1 (5 bases). The ends were cut back, 4 bases at V and 2 bases at J, with 11 bases in the middle. Germline CDR1 reads SGHAT; CDR2 reads FQNNGV. The length of the CDR3 is 15 residues. The CDR3 nucleotides are TGTGCCAGCAGCTGGGGGGTAGGCACTAATGAAAAACTGTTTTTT. This sequence encodes CASSWGVGTNEKLFF. Filled out from reference TRBV11-2 and TRBJ1-4, the complete variable domain reads EAGVAQSPRYKIIEKRQSVAFWCNPISGHATLYWYQQILGQGPKLLIQFQNNGVVDDSQLPKDRFSAERLKGVDSTLKIQPAKLEDSAVYLCASSWGVGTNEKLFFGSGTQLSVL.

The chain uses TRBV6-4 and TRBJ2-1; the match to TRBD1 covers 11 bases. The CDR3 has 17 amino acids. After removal of 2 bases from V and 6 bases from J, the junction contained 9 bases not matched to a gene. The germline V gene has CDR1 MRHNA and CDR2 SNTAGT. The CDR3 is CASSDRPTGQGVNEQFF. CDR3 DNA sequence: TGTGCCAGCAGTGACAGACCTACGGGACAGGGGGTCAATGAGCAGTTCTTC.

The rearrangement uses TRBV28 and TRBJ2-2, with D possibly TRBD2 on 7 matching bases. The CDR3 length is 17 residues. The V end lost 3 bases, the J end lost 4 bases, and 18 bases lay between the germline ends. Germline V gene lookup returns CDR1 MDHEN and CDR2 SYDVKM. In DNA, the CDR3 is TGTGCCAGCAGTTTTGGGGGGCTGGCGGGAGCCACCGGGGAGCTGTTTTTT. As protein: CASSFGGLAGATGELFF.

The chain uses TRBV18 and TRBJ1-5, with TRBD1 matching over 10 bases. V shed 4 bases and J 3 bases; nucleotides not matched to a gene: 9. CDR3 size: 17 residues. Germline V CDR1 and CDR2: KGHSH, LQKENI. Written as DNA, the CDR3 is TGTGCCAGCTCACGACTCCGGGACAGGGGTGACAATCAGCCCCAGCATTTT. Amino acid sequence: CASSRLRDRGDNQPQHF.

In nucleotides, the CDR3 is TGTGCCAGCAGCTTAACAGGGACGGGCACAGATACGCAGTATTTT. This encodes CASSLTGTGTDTQYF. The chain links TRBV11-2 to TRBJ2-3; weak D call: TRBD1 (6 bases). V gave up 2 bases and J gave up 1 base, with 10 bases separating them. Germline CDR1 SGHAT, CDR2 FQNNGV. This CDR3 is built from 15 residues.

V is TRBV7-2 and J is TRBJ1-6, with TRBD1 matching 9 bases. This CDR3 region has 16 residues. Germline assignment: CDR1 SGHTA and CDR2 FQGNSA. V lost 5 bases to trimming and J lost 9 bases; unmatched junction nucleotides: 11. The CDR3 sequence is CASSRTADRGGSPLHF. The CDR3 DNA reads TGTGCCAGCAGCCGCACCGCGGACAGGGGAGGTTCACCCCTCCACTTT.

The gene calls are TRBV6-5 and TRBJ2-1, with D possibly matching TRBD2 (6 bases). The CDR3 extends over 15 amino acids. Germline V gene lookup returns CDR1 MNHEY and CDR2 SVGAGI. V lost 6 bases and J 4 bases, leaving 16 bases between the germline ends. CDR3 bases: TGTGCCAGCAGCCGTGCGGGAATGTCTTACAATGAGCAGTTCTTC. It codes for CASSRAGMSYNEQFF.

This chain connects TRBV28 to TRBJ1-1; possibly TRBD1 for D (5 bases). The germline gives CDR1 MDHEN, CDR2 SYDVKM. Trimming stripped 5 bases from V and 4 bases from J, with 23 bases between. The CDR3 covers 17 residues. DNA for the CDR3: TGTGCCAGCAGTCCCATCCCTACCTCAGGGCCCGGCACTGAAGCTTTCTTT. Translation: CASSPIPTSGPGTEAFF.

The gene calls are TRBV13 and TRBJ2-3, with D unclear. Germline V gene lookup returns CDR1 PRHDT and CDR2 FYEKMQ (reference sequence). V was clipped by 4 bases and J by 3 bases, with 14 bases between them. The CDR3 has 15 amino acids. This CDR3 reads CASSSTLVATDTQYF. The CDR3 DNA follows: TGTGCCAGCAGCTCCACCCTAGTTGCAACAGATACGCAGTATTTT.

The genes are TRBV24-1 and TRBJ2-7; D might be TRBD1 (6 bases). The CDR3 runs to 14 residues. V gave up 3 bases and J gave up 2 bases, with 10 bases separating them. Germline assignment: CDR1 KGHDR and CDR2 SFDVKD. CDR3 nucleotide sequence: TGTGCCACCAGTGATGGACAGAGACCCTACGAGCAGTACTTC. This encodes CATSDGQRPYEQYF.

The gene calls are TRBV3-1 (or the pseudogene TRBV3-2) and TRBJ1-3; maybe TRBD1 (6 bases). Per the germline V gene, CDR1 is LGHDT and CDR2 is YNNKEL (reference sequence). V gave up 2 bases and J gave up 4 bases, with 21 bases separating them. This CDR3 is built from 18 residues. CDR3 region: CASSQQGSRGGRGNTIYF. DNA of the CDR3: TGTGCCAGCAGCCAACAGGGGTCCAGAGGGGGTAGAGGAAACACCATATATTTT.

The chain is built from TRBV28 and TRBJ1-6; possible D gene TRBD1, 6 bases. Germline CDR1 MDHEN, CDR2 SYDVKM. CDR3 length: 14 amino acids. V was pared by 6 bases and J by 7 bases, with 13 bases between. The CDR3: CASSSGVMNSPLHF. In DNA, the CDR3 is TGTGCCAGCAGCTCAGGGGTCATGAATTCACCCCTCCACTTT.

The chain combines TRBV28 with TRBJ2-6; TRBD1 aligns across 10 bases. Germline assignment: CDR1 MDHEN and CDR2 SYDVKM. This CDR3 contains 17 residues. The trim removed 5 bases at V and 0 bases at J, leaving 4 bases unmatched. The CDR3 DNA follows: TGTGCCAGCAGTCAGGGACAGGGGTTCTCTGGGGCCAACGTCCTGACTTTC. Translated, it gives CASSQGQGFSGANVLTF.

This chain links TRBV7-2 with TRBJ2-1; 8 bases line up with TRBD2. The CDR3 has 15 residues. With V trimmed by 0 bases and J by 4 bases, 2 bases remained unmatched. Germline loops: CDR1 SGHTA, CDR2 FQGNSA. The CDR3 sequence: CASSLAGGEYNEQFF. The CDR3 coding sequence is TGTGCCAGCAGCTTAGCCGGGGGGGAATACAATGAGCAGTTCTTC.

The chain joins TRBV7-9 to TRBJ1-2; 10 bases fit TRBD1. The CDR3 is 16 amino acids. The V gene end was trimmed by 4 bases and the J gene end by 4 bases; junction bases not matched to a gene: 9. Per the germline V gene, CDR1 is SEHNR and CDR2 is FQNEAQ (reference sequence). In DNA, the CDR3 is TGTGCCAGCAGCTCGGGGACAGGGGCAGAGGGCTATGGCTACACCTTC. Residues: CASSSGTGAEGYGYTF.

The count of this clone is one. The chain carries TRBV7-2 and TRBJ1-1, with D maybe TRBD1 (6 bases). The CDR3 runs 14 residues. CDR1 and CDR2 from the germline V gene are SGHTA and FQGNSA. Trimming removed 6 bases from V and 7 bases from J, with 18 bases in between. The CDR3 DNA reads TGTGCCAGCAGACTCTCTGCAGGGGCGGGTGAAGCTTTCTTT. Its protein product is CASRLSAGAGEAFF.

The gene calls are TRBV3-1 (or the pseudogene TRBV3-2) and TRBJ2-5; 9 bases fit TRBD1. The CDR3 has 17 amino acids. The V and J ends lost 4 bases and 1 base, in that order; junction bases with no gene match: 10. Germline assignment: CDR1 LGHDT and CDR2 YNNKEL (reference sequence). The DNA of the CDR3 is TGTGCCAGCAGCCGATACAGGGGGCGCGGGATCCAAGAGACCCAGTACTTC. It encodes CASSRYRGRGIQETQYF.

The chain couples TRBV7-8 to TRBJ1-1; D unclear. The V end lost 1 base, the J end lost 5 bases, and 17 bases lay between the germline ends. Germline CDR1 SGHVS, CDR2 FQNEAQ. The CDR3 length is 16 residues. In DNA form, the CDR3 reads TGTGCCAGCAGCTTAGGTCCCTGGGAGAGACTGACTGAAGCTTTCTTT. This sequence encodes CASSLGPWERLTEAFF. The full variable domain, rest sourced from reference TRBV7-8 and TRBJ1-1, is GAGVSQSPRYKVAKRGQDVALRCDPISGHVSLFWYQQALGQGPEFLTYFQNEAQLDKSGLPSDRFFAERPEGSVSTLKIQRTQQEDSAVYLCASSLGPWERLTEAFFGQGTRLTVV.

As to this clone: Additional DNA sequences in this sample encode the identical CDR3. The chain carries TRBV5-1 and TRBJ2-1; 11 positions match TRBD2. CDR3 length: 16 amino acids. The junction had 3 bases not matched to a gene; V was cut back by 4 bases and J by 0 bases. Per germline, CDR1 SGHRS and CDR2 YFSETQ. The CDR3 reads CASSVTSGSSYNEQFF. The CDR3 DNA is TGCGCCAGCAGCGTTACTAGCGGGAGCTCCTACAATGAGCAGTTCTTC.